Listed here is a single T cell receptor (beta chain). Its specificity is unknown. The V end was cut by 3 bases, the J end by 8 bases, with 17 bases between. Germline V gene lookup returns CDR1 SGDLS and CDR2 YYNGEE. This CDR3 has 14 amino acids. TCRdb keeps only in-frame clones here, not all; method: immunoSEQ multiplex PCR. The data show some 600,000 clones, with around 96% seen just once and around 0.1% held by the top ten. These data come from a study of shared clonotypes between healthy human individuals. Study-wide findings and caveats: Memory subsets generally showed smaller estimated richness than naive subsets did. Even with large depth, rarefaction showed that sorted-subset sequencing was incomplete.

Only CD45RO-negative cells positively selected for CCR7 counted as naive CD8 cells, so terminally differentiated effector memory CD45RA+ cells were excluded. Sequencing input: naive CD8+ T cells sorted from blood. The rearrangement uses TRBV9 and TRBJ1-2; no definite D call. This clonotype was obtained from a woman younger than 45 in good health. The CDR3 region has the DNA TGTGCCAGCAGCGGCCGTCAGGACCCTCTAGGCTACACCTTC. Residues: CASSGRQDPLGYTF.